This T cell receptor (beta chain) was documented in a study of T cells in Graves' hyperthyroidism and ophthalmopathy. Study-level information: Pretreatment peripheral blood was obtained at initial diagnosis.

This clonotype was counted ten times or more. Germline V gene data show CDR1 as MNHEY and CDR2 as SMNVEV (reference sequence). The germline V and J ends were trimmed by 0 bases and 2 bases, with 11 bases remaining between them. CDR3 length: 15 amino acids. There were TCR beta CDR3 regions amplified from RNA transcripts. TCR CDR3 regions were first amplified by RT-PCR with HTBI primers. TCRdb reprocessed the multiplex PCR reads via MiXCR and lists one record per CDR3 protein. In the table there are about 690,000 distinct CDR3 sequences, 17% of which are singletons. Those with hyperthyroidism were 18 to 65 years old, newly diagnosed, and ill for under 2 months.

The source is a man aged 50-59 years with Graves' hyperthyroidism. Sequencing was done on a sample of blood. The rearrangement joins TRBV27 to TRBJ2-7; tentatively, D is TRBD2 (5 bases). CDR3 loop: CASSLSSVSPYEQYF. CDR3 bases: TGTGCCAGCAGTTTATCTAGCGTGTCGCCCTACGAGCAGTACTTC.